The clone carrying this T cell receptor (beta chain) was counted at least ten times. Patients picked for sequencing had shown CD8+CD57+ cell expansion detected by flow cytometry. Researchers used genomic DNA as the template to profile TCR beta VDJ and CDR3. TCRdb re-derived calls from the reads in MiXCR, one entry per CDR3 protein. This table has 180,000 or so distinct CDR3 sequences, 40% to 55% appearing once. This sample was taken from a study of CD8+CD57+ T cells in acquired aplastic anemia. The V and J ends lost 7 bases and 5 bases respectively, with 14 bases between them. CDR1 is ENHRY and CDR2 is SYGVKD in the germline V gene. The CDR3 runs to 14 residues.

The receptor's source is a human donor with aplastic anemia. Material: sorted CD4+, CD8+, or CD8+CD57+ T cells (not recorded which) from PBMCs. J is TRBJ1-4 and V is TRBV10-3; D ambiguous. The CDR3 here is CAINSPGDNEKLFF. The CDR3 DNA follows: TGTGCCATCAATTCACCGGGAGACAATGAAAAACTGTTTTTT.